This passage covers 2 T cell receptor beta chains from one sample sequenced in a study of T-cell reconstitution after alpha-beta-depleted transplantation in children. Construction of the TCRbeta library involved unique molecular identifiers. A single record per CDR3 protein comes from TCRdb applying MiXCR to the PCR reads. The sample consists of some 840,000 distinct CDR3 sequences, 16% of them appearing once. Here the sequenced sample was PBMCs, mostly from graft donor cells, taken 360 days after TCRalphabeta/CD19-depleted stem cell transplant. The receptors come from a male patient between 5 and 17 years old who had a stem cell transplant for acute lymphoblastic leukemia, so the T cells may come from the graft donor.

The sample holds a few counts of this clonotype. The chain combines TRBV20-1 with TRBJ2-5; 14 nucleotides align to TRBD2. The J segment lost 5 bases and the V segment lost 4 bases, leaving 6 bases of the junction unmatched. The CDR3 runs to 15 residues. Germline V CDR1 and CDR2: DFQATT, SNEGSKA (reference sequence). Written as DNA, the CDR3 is TGCAGTGCTACGACTAGCGGGAGGGCCGTGGAGACCCAGTACTTC. As protein: CSATTSGRAVETQYF.

This chain connects TRBV2 to TRBJ2-6; D may be TRBD1 (6 bases). There are 17 residues in the CDR3. Germline V gene lookup returns CDR1 SNHLY and CDR2 FYNNEI. Trimming left V 7 bases short and J 2 bases short, with 18 bases between. The chain's CDR3 is CASNPGEVFPGANVLTF. The DNA of the CDR3 is TGTGCCAGCAACCCAGGGGAAGTTTTTCCTGGGGCCAACGTCCTGACTTTC.